The source of this T cell receptor beta chain is a study of T cells after yellow fever vaccination. Overall study context: Some fractions had low cell numbers, and these were prepared with SMART-Seq v4 Ultra Low Input.

TCRdb processed the 5' RACE reads anew with MiXCR; each CDR3 protein has one entry. The data contain around 150,000 distinct CDR3 sequences, under 7.5% of them seen just once; the ten biggest clones take up 2.5% to 3%. Trimming left V 3 bases short and J 1 base short, with 15 bases between. This CDR3 is 16 amino acids long. The germline CDR1 and CDR2 sequences are SGHTA and FQGNSA. The TCR sequence derives from a man between 18 and 29 years old who received the YFV17D yellow fever vaccine. This sample comprised CD4+ T cells sorted from PBMCs, obtained 4 to 6 days after the first yellow fever vaccination. The chain joins TRBV7-2 to TRBJ1-2; TRBD1 might be the D (6 bases). The CDR3 DNA follows: TGTGCCAGCAGCTTCACTGGACAGTCCAGTAACTATGGCTACACCTTC. As protein: CASSFTGQSSNYGYTF.